This TCR beta chain was identified during a study of monozygotic twins with inflammatory bowel disease (dated by TCRdb to between 2018 and 2021). Background on the whole study: The complete study included about 30 monozygotic twin pairs: 19 IBD-discordant Danish pairs and nine German pairs, of which four were IBD-concordant and five were IBD-discordant. The search for disease-associated traits relied mainly on comparing IBD patients with their genetically identical healthy co-twins within discordant pairs. Each individual had, on average, about 151 000 unique TCRalpha sequences and 181 000 unique TCRbeta sequences available for analysis. The study at large found these results: The results gave no support for a single strong signal or clonotype linked to IBD. Because patients received different immunosuppressive treatments, the repertoires may have picked up extra background noise and variability between individuals. IBD patients had lower TCRbeta repertoire diversity, measured by the inverse Simpson index, than their healthy co-twins. Fewer clonotypes were shared with other individuals by IBD patients than by healthy twins, most markedly in patients showing signs of disease activity. Different T cell subtypes could not be distinguished in the analysis. No difference in repertoire similarity was observed between concordant and discordant twins, possibly owing to limited statistical power.

Library prep was done by 5' RACE. The input for every TCR library was roughly 3.5 ug of total RNA. For each sample, cDNA was synthesized in eight separate reactions using SMARTScribe reverse transcriptase. Unique molecular identifiers containing a 6-nucleotide sample barcode were introduced through template switching during cDNA synthesis. TCRalpha and TCRbeta cDNA was amplified by two nested PCRs of approximately 17 and 9 cycles, with bead purification after each PCR. Before amplification, the cDNA was treated with uracil DNA-glycosylase and purified using the QIAquick PCR purification kit. The second PCR was the step at which Illumina TruSeq-compatible adapters and sample-specific barcodes were added. Library quality and concentration were assessed using TapeStation and Qubit, and about 5 ng of each library was pooled. Sequencing of the pooled libraries was done on an Illumina HiSeq2500 single-index Rapid Run using custom sequencing primers and 2 x 100 bp reads. In the paper's pipeline: MiGEC version 1.2.6 was used for UMI-based consensus assembly, which corrected PCR and sequencing errors. MiXCR version 2.1.1 was used for V(D)J alignment, clonotype assembly and CDR3 extraction. Gene usage, clonotype sharing and MAIT/NKT TCR abundance were normalised by analysing the top 1000, 10 000 and 20 000 clonotypes per sample. After downsampling to 27 000 UMIs, diversity was calculated as the inverse Simpson index using the vegan R package. Statistical testing used paired Mann-Whitney U tests on the discordant twin pairs and applied Benjamini-Hochberg correction for multiple testing. With the reads reprocessed by TCRdb, a single entry stands for each CDR3 protein sequence and no DNA is reported. The V and J calls follow TCRdb's processing rather than the paper's. The table kept for this sample lists around 100,000 distinct CDR3 sequences. Approximately 1.8% of the sample goes to the ten largest clones.

About this clonotype itself: It lacks a known antigen.

The CDR3 holds 15 amino acids from the cysteine to the phenylalanine. Nucleotide data are not available. From each donor, an approximately 2.5 ml peripheral blood sample was drawn into PAXgene tubes and stored at -80 degrees C. Total RNA was isolated from whole blood with the PAXgene blood miRNA kit on an automated QIAcube, without T cell sorting. Deep TCRalpha and TCRbeta repertoire profiling with unique molecular barcoding was performed on peripheral blood of monozygotic twin pairs concordant or discordant for inflammatory bowel disease. Smoking habits were recorded for all twin pairs, with individuals classified as current, former or never smokers.

This receptor was obtained from a human donor with ulcerative colitis or Crohn's disease, or a healthy co-twin of an affected twin (not recorded which). Sequenced material: blood. The rearrangement combines TRBV12-3 or TRBV12-4 with TRBJ1-5; TCRdb indicates TRBD1, and absent DNA this call remains unverified. The CDR3 in this case is CASSSDRGSNQPQHF.